The rows below give T cell receptor beta chains drawn from one sample of a study of read filtering for tumor transcriptome and immune sequencing. TCRdb reprocessed the reads with MiXCR, giving one entry per CDR3 protein. This sample carries nearly 60,000 distinct CDR3 sequences, approximately 13% of them seen once, and the ten largest clones take around 16%. Sequencing was done on a sample of a population of CD138-negative cells sorted from bone marrow. The receptors originated from a donor aged 40 or over with multiple myeloma. CDR3s include the opening cysteine and the closing phenylalanine or tryptophan. D genes are given only for firm matches. Clone sizes are given selectively: once, few, many, or a class where the clone is expanded.

clone_size: many
d_call: -
v_call: TRBV10-3
j_call: TRBJ2-7
cdr3_length: 14
cdr3_aa: CAIMPSGTLYEQYF
cdr3_nt: TGTGCCATCATGCCTTCCGGGACGCTTTACGAGCAGTACTTC

clone_size: many
d_call: -
v_call: TRBV24-1
j_call: TRBJ2-1
cdr3_length: 15
cdr3_aa: CATSDRWTFYNEQFF
cdr3_nt: TGTGCCACCAGTGATAGGTGGACCTTTTACAATGAGCAGTTCTTC

clone_size: -
d_call: TRBD1
v_call: TRBV7-3
j_call: TRBJ2-5
cdr3_length: 15
cdr3_aa: CASSFTPDRAETQYF
cdr3_nt: TGTGCCAGCAGCTTTACCCCGGACAGGGCGGAGACCCAGTACTTC

clone_size: many
d_call: -
v_call: TRBV7-3
j_call: TRBJ2-3
cdr3_length: 16
cdr3_aa: CASSLIPGEGTDTQYF
cdr3_nt: TGTGCCAGCAGCTTAATTCCGGGGGAGGGCACAGATACGCAGTATTTT

clone_size: many
d_call: TRBD1
v_call: TRBV19
j_call: TRBJ2-1
cdr3_length: 14
cdr3_aa: CASSITGVYNEQFF
cdr3_nt: TGTGCCAGTAGTATAACAGGGGTATACAATGAGCAGTTCTTC

clone_size: many
d_call: -
v_call: TRBV5-1
j_call: TRBJ2-6
cdr3_length: 16
cdr3_aa: CASSFGRGSGANVLTF
cdr3_nt: TGCGCCAGCAGTTTCGGACGGGGCTCTGGGGCCAACGTCCTGACTTTC

clone_size: many
d_call: -
v_call: TRBV29-1
j_call: TRBJ1-5
cdr3_length: 14
cdr3_aa: CSVMQGGTGQPQHF
cdr3_nt: TGCAGCGTTATGCAGGGAGGGACGGGGCAGCCCCAGCATTTT

clone_size: many
d_call: -
v_call: TRBV5-1
j_call: TRBJ2-7
cdr3_length: 16
cdr3_aa: CASSPEGSPEEPEQYF
cdr3_nt: TGCGCCAGCAGCCCGGAAGGATCTCCGGAGGAACCCGAGCAGTACTTC

clone_size: many
d_call: -
v_call: TRBV6-1
j_call: TRBJ2-1
cdr3_length: 17
cdr3_aa: CASSETPGTGLGVEQFF
cdr3_nt: TGTGCCAGCAGTGAAACCCCCGGGACAGGACTAGGAGTTGAGCAGTTCTTC

clone_size: -
d_call: -
v_call: TRBV7-2
j_call: TRBJ2-3
cdr3_length: 13
cdr3_aa: CASSLVGPDTQYF
cdr3_nt: TGTGCCAGCAGCTTAGTAGGGCCAGATACGCAGTATTTT

clone_size: few
d_call: TRBD1
v_call: TRBV20-1
j_call: TRBJ2-7
cdr3_length: 14
cdr3_aa: CSALRPGQGYEQYF
cdr3_nt: TGCAGTGCTCTTCGACCGGGACAGGGCTACGAGCAGTACTTC

clone_size: many
d_call: TRBD1
v_call: TRBV20-1
j_call: TRBJ1-4
cdr3_length: 16
cdr3_aa: CSARDPRQGNNEKLFF
cdr3_nt: TGCAGTGCTAGAGATCCTCGACAGGGTAATAATGAAAAACTGTTTTTT

clone_size: many
d_call: TRBD1
v_call: TRBV5-5
j_call: TRBJ2-1
cdr3_length: 15
cdr3_aa: CASSSGQGAINEQFF
cdr3_nt: TGTGCCAGCAGCTCGGGACAGGGGGCGATCAATGAGCAGTTCTTC

clone_size: -
d_call: -
v_call: TRBV20-1
j_call: TRBJ1-1
cdr3_length: 14
cdr3_aa: CSAIIPPGVTEAFF
cdr3_nt: TGCAGTGCTATAATCCCCCCAGGGGTCACTGAAGCTTTCTTT

clone_size: -
d_call: -
v_call: TRBV5-1
j_call: TRBJ1-1
cdr3_length: 14
cdr3_aa: CASSLAGGGTEALF
cdr3_nt: TGCGCCAGCAGCTTGGCCGGGGGGGGCACTGAAGCTCTCTTT

clone_size: many
d_call: -
v_call: TRBV12-3/TRBV12-4
j_call: TRBJ1-2
cdr3_length: 14
cdr3_aa: CASSHLGSFYGYTF
cdr3_nt: TGTGCCAGCAGCCATCTGGGGTCCTTTTATGGCTACACCTTC

clone_size: -
d_call: -
v_call: TRBV3-1
j_call: TRBJ1-5
cdr3_length: 13
cdr3_aa: CASGISSNQPQHF
cdr3_nt: TGTGCCAGCGGCATCTCGAGCAATCAGCCCCAGCATTTT

clone_size: few
d_call: TRBD1
v_call: TRBV29-1
j_call: TRBJ1-4
cdr3_length: 16
cdr3_aa: CSVEEARGGLHEKLFF
cdr3_nt: TGCAGCGTTGAAGAAGCCAGGGGGGGACTGCATGAAAAACTGTTTTTT

clone_size: -
d_call: -
v_call: TRBV7-2
j_call: TRBJ1-5
cdr3_length: 16
cdr3_aa: CASSLGNRFTNQPQHF
cdr3_nt: TGTGCCAGCAGCTTAGGAAACAGGTTTACGAATCAGCCCCAGCATTTT

clone_size: few
d_call: -
v_call: TRBV3-1
j_call: TRBJ1-1
cdr3_length: 14
cdr3_aa: CASSQGAMGTEAFF
cdr3_nt: TGTGCCAGCAGCCAAGGGGCCATGGGGACTGAAGCTTTCTTT

clone_size: many
d_call: -
v_call: TRBV2
j_call: TRBJ2-3
cdr3_length: 12
cdr3_aa: CASSESPDTQYF
cdr3_nt: TGTGCCAGCAGTGAATCCCCAGATACGCAGTATTTT

clone_size: many
d_call: -
v_call: TRBV7-2
j_call: TRBJ1-5
cdr3_length: 16
cdr3_aa: CASSVTPGSGNQPQHF
cdr3_nt: TGTGCCAGCAGCGTTACTCCGGGTTCGGGCAATCAGCCCCAGCATTTT

clone_size: many
d_call: TRBD2
v_call: TRBV10-1
j_call: TRBJ2-2
cdr3_length: 13
cdr3_aa: CASGTSSGGELFF
cdr3_nt: TGCGCCAGTGGGACTAGTAGTGGCGGGGAGCTGTTTTTT

clone_size: many
d_call: -
v_call: TRBV24-1
j_call: TRBJ2-2
cdr3_length: 16
cdr3_aa: CATMLSEAPNTGELFF
cdr3_nt: TGTGCCACCATGTTGAGCGAGGCCCCGAACACCGGGGAGCTGTTTTTT

clone_size: -
d_call: TRBD1
v_call: TRBV27
j_call: TRBJ2-2
cdr3_length: 17
cdr3_aa: CASIRSGGFANTGELFF
cdr3_nt: TGTGCCAGCATCCGCTCAGGGGGCTTTGCGAACACCGGGGAGCTGTTTTTT

clone_size: many
d_call: -
v_call: TRBV5-4
j_call: TRBJ2-5
cdr3_length: 14
cdr3_aa: CASSAGQLQETQYF
cdr3_nt: TGTGCCAGCAGCGCAGGACAGTTACAAGAGACCCAGTACTTC

clone_size: many
d_call: -
v_call: TRBV4-1
j_call: TRBJ2-5
cdr3_length: 15
cdr3_aa: CASNSKRGGRETQYF
cdr3_nt: TGCGCCAGCAACTCTAAAAGGGGTGGAAGAGAGACCCAGTACTTC

clone_size: many
d_call: -
v_call: TRBV21-1
j_call: TRBJ2-1
cdr3_length: 20
cdr3_aa: CASSKASMASGGAQPYEQFF
cdr3_nt: TGTGCCAGCAGCAAAGCGAGCATGGCTAGCGGGGGGGCCCAGCCGTATGAGCAGTTCTTC

clone_size: many
d_call: TRBD1
v_call: TRBV12-3/TRBV12-4
j_call: TRBJ1-4
cdr3_length: 15
cdr3_aa: CASSLWGQGNEKLFF
cdr3_nt: TGTGCCAGCAGTTTATGGGGACAGGGAAATGAAAAACTGTTTTTT

clone_size: many
d_call: -
v_call: TRBV5-1
j_call: TRBJ1-2
cdr3_length: 16
cdr3_aa: CASSPSPEGGIYGYTF
cdr3_nt: TGCGCCAGCAGCCCGTCCCCGGAAGGAGGGATCTATGGCTACACCTTC

clone_size: -
d_call: -
v_call: TRBV30
j_call: TRBJ1-1
cdr3_length: 12
cdr3_aa: CAWSVGNTEAFF
cdr3_nt: TGTGCCTGGAGTGTCGGGAACACTGAAGCTTTCTTT

clone_size: many
d_call: TRBD1
v_call: TRBV20-1
j_call: TRBJ2-7
cdr3_length: 15
cdr3_aa: CSARRPGGSKYEQYF
cdr3_nt: TGCAGTGCTAGGCGTCCAGGGGGCAGCAAGTACGAGCAGTACTTC

clone_size: -
d_call: -
v_call: TRBV21-1
j_call: TRBJ2-6
cdr3_length: 16
cdr3_aa: CASSTQGGGGANVLTF
cdr3_nt: TGTGCCAGCAGCACACAAGGGGGCGGTGGGGCCAACGTCCTGACTTTC

clone_size: many
d_call: -
v_call: TRBV7-2
j_call: TRBJ2-3
cdr3_length: 16
cdr3_aa: CASSLWGAGFADTQYF
cdr3_nt: TGTGCCAGCAGCTTGTGGGGGGCGGGTTTTGCAGATACGCAGTATTTT

clone_size: few
d_call: TRBD1
v_call: TRBV7-3
j_call: TRBJ1-1
cdr3_length: 14
cdr3_aa: CASSKTGTGFEAFF
cdr3_nt: TGTGCCAGCAGCAAGACCGGGACAGGGTTTGAAGCTTTCTTT

clone_size: many
d_call: -
v_call: TRBV2
j_call: TRBJ1-5
cdr3_length: 13
cdr3_aa: CASSFWNLQPQHF
cdr3_nt: TGTGCCAGCAGTTTTTGGAATCTTCAGCCCCAGCATTTT

clone_size: many
d_call: -
v_call: TRBV19
j_call: TRBJ2-6
cdr3_length: 18
cdr3_aa: CATLRRAQGNSGANVLTF
cdr3_nt: TGTGCCACCCTGCGCCGGGCACAGGGAAACTCTGGGGCCAACGTCCTGACTTTC

clone_size: many
d_call: -
v_call: TRBV20-1
j_call: TRBJ2-3
cdr3_length: 13
cdr3_aa: CSAKTGGAYTQYF
cdr3_nt: TGCAGTGCTAAGACTGGGGGGGCGTATACGCAGTATTTT

clone_size: many
d_call: -
v_call: TRBV5-1
j_call: TRBJ1-1
cdr3_length: 14
cdr3_aa: CASSLQGVNTEAFF
cdr3_nt: TGCGCCAGCAGCTTACAGGGAGTGAACACTGAAGCTTTCTTT

clone_size: -
d_call: -
v_call: TRBV2
j_call: TRBJ2-7
cdr3_length: 13
cdr3_aa: CASRDRYTYEQYF
cdr3_nt: TGTGCCAGCAGAGACAGGTATACCTACGAGCAGTACTTC

clone_size: -
d_call: -
v_call: TRBV7-9
j_call: TRBJ2-7
cdr3_length: 14
cdr3_aa: CASSPALGFSEQYF
cdr3_nt: TGTGCCAGCAGCCCCGCCTTGGGTTTCTCCGAGCAGTACTTC

clone_size: many
d_call: TRBD2
v_call: TRBV7-3
j_call: TRBJ2-5
cdr3_length: 15
cdr3_aa: CASSSGLAGSSTQYF
cdr3_nt: TGTGCCAGCAGCTCGGGACTAGCGGGTTCATCGACCCAGTACTTC

clone_size: many
d_call: TRBD1
v_call: TRBV6-1
j_call: TRBJ1-5
cdr3_length: 14
cdr3_aa: CASSRQGVNQPQHF
cdr3_nt: TGTGCCAGCAGTCGACAGGGGGTCAATCAGCCCCAGCATTTT

clone_size: many
d_call: -
v_call: TRBV25-1
j_call: TRBJ2-7
cdr3_length: 17
cdr3_aa: CASSVPSGRVSSYEQYF
cdr3_nt: TGTGCCAGCAGTGTCCCCTCTGGAAGGGTTTCGTCTTACGAGCAGTACTTC

clone_size: many
d_call: -
v_call: TRBV28
j_call: TRBJ1-1
cdr3_length: 15
cdr3_aa: CASSLVGTGVLGAFF
cdr3_nt: TGTGCCAGCAGTTTAGTCGGGACGGGAGTGCTAGGGGCTTTCTTT

clone_size: many
d_call: -
v_call: TRBV20-1
j_call: TRBJ2-2
cdr3_length: 16
cdr3_aa: CSASRTFGQNTGELFF
cdr3_nt: TGCAGTGCGAGTAGGACCTTCGGACAGAACACCGGGGAGCTGTTTTTT

clone_size: many
d_call: -
v_call: TRBV28
j_call: TRBJ1-2
cdr3_length: 13
cdr3_aa: CASSYNSNYGYTF
cdr3_nt: TGTGCCAGCAGTTATAACAGTAACTATGGCTACACCTTC

clone_size: few
d_call: -
v_call: TRBV19
j_call: TRBJ1-3
cdr3_length: 10
cdr3_aa: CASYQSPIYF
cdr3_nt: TGTGCCAGCTACCAGTCTCCGATATATTTT

clone_size: many
d_call: -
v_call: TRBV28
j_call: TRBJ2-7
cdr3_length: 15
cdr3_aa: CASSLAAGGTYEQYF
cdr3_nt: TGTGCCAGCAGTCTCGCGGCCGGCGGGACCTACGAGCAGTACTTC

clone_size: many
d_call: -
v_call: TRBV4-1
j_call: TRBJ1-1
cdr3_length: 15
cdr3_aa: CASSIRQATNTEAFF
cdr3_nt: TGCGCCAGCAGCATAAGACAGGCGACGAACACTGAAGCTTTCTTT

clone_size: many
d_call: -
v_call: TRBV18
j_call: TRBJ1-4
cdr3_length: 14
cdr3_aa: CASSPPSTSEKLFF
cdr3_nt: TGTGCCAGCTCACCACCGTCTACAAGTGAAAAACTGTTTTTT

clone_size: many
d_call: -
v_call: TRBV18
j_call: TRBJ2-7
cdr3_length: 14
cdr3_aa: CASSPTAGLDEQYF
cdr3_nt: TGTGCCAGCTCACCGACAGCCGGTCTCGACGAGCAGTACTTC

clone_size: many
d_call: TRBD1
v_call: TRBV7-9
j_call: TRBJ2-2
cdr3_length: 16
cdr3_aa: CASSGRQGGSPGELFF
cdr3_nt: TGTGCCAGCAGCGGAAGACAGGGGGGATCGCCCGGGGAGCTGTTTTTT

clone_size: many
d_call: -
v_call: TRBV10-3
j_call: TRBJ1-6
cdr3_length: 14
cdr3_aa: CAISAVQGASPLHF
cdr3_nt: TGTGCCATCAGTGCTGTGCAGGGAGCTTCACCCCTCCACTTT

clone_size: many
d_call: -
v_call: TRBV7-9
j_call: TRBJ1-1
cdr3_length: 15
cdr3_aa: CASSLVYTGVTEAFF
cdr3_nt: TGTGCCAGCAGCTTAGTATATACTGGGGTGACTGAAGCTTTCTTT

clone_size: many
d_call: TRBD1
v_call: TRBV2
j_call: TRBJ1-5
cdr3_length: 16
cdr3_aa: CASSEAEGRGKQPQHF
cdr3_nt: TGTGCCAGCAGTGAAGCGGAGGGCAGGGGGAAACAGCCCCAGCATTTT